A selection of T cell receptor beta chains follows, all from one sample in a study of OX40 agonist ivuxolimab in advanced cancers. TCRdb keeps only in-frame clones here, not all; method: immunoSEQ multiplex PCR. The sample shows 40,000 to 45,000 clones, roughly 81% of them seen only once. Sequencing used CD4+ or CD8+ T cells sorted from blood, obtained in a trial of the OX40 agonist ivuxolimab. These receptors all come from an adult with an advanced solid tumor such as melanoma, head and neck, liver or kidney cancer. The CDR3 runs from the conserved cysteine through the conserved F or W. A D gene is named only where the DNA matches it firmly. Part of the rows lack a size; the others show once, few, many or a class for expanded clones.

DNA	CDR3	D	size	V	J
TGCAGCGTTGAGGGCACACTCCAAGAGACCCAGTACTTC	CSVEGTLQETQYF	-	-	TRBV29-1	TRBJ2-5
TGTGCCAGCAGCTCCTTAGCGGGAGGGCCCGGGGAGACCCAGTACTTC	CASSSLAGGPGETQYF	TRBD2	-	TRBV7-9	TRBJ2-5
TGTGCCAGCAGCCGAGAGGTGGAAAGCACAGATACGCAGTATTTT	CASSREVESTDTQYF	-	-	TRBV6-4	TRBJ2-3
TGCGCCAGCAGCCAAGATTTCAGGTCAGAGACCCAGTACTTC	CASSQDFRSETQYF	-	-	TRBV4-3	TRBJ2-5
TGTGCCAGCAGTACATGGGACAGACCCTACGAGCAGTACTTC	CASSTWDRPYEQYF	TRBD1	-	TRBV6-5	TRBJ2-7
TGTGCCAGCAGCCGAAGACAGGGAAGGGAGACCCAGTACTTC	CASSRRQGRETQYF	TRBD1	-	TRBV6-5	TRBJ2-5
TGTGCCAGCAGCCCGATAACAGGGGTCGGGGATACGCAGTATTTT	CASSPITGVGDTQYF	TRBD1	-	TRBV7-8	TRBJ2-3
TGTGCCAGCCACGCGACAGGGGGGGGCGAGCAGTACTTC	CASHATGGGEQYF	TRBD1	-	TRBV27	TRBJ2-7
TGTGCCAGCAGCTCGTACTCCGGGAGCGGCTCCTACAATGAGCAGTTCTTC	CASSSYSGSGSYNEQFF	-	once	TRBV7-6	TRBJ2-1
TGTGCCAGCACTATAGGGTGGGGGACAGGGTTGAGGAATGAGCAGTTCTTC	CASTIGWGTGLRNEQFF	TRBD1	-	TRBV7-2	TRBJ2-1
TGCGCCAGCAGCGCAAAGGAAGGCCAGCCCCAGCATTTT	CASSAKEGQPQHF	-	-	TRBV4-3	TRBJ1-5
TGTGCCAGCAAGGGACTAGCAGAAGAGACCCAGTACTTC	CASKGLAEETQYF	TRBD2	-	TRBV5-4	TRBJ2-5
TGTGCCAGCAGCTTAGGGCTAGCGGGTTACGAGCAGTACTTC	CASSLGLAGYEQYF	TRBD2	-	TRBV7-6	TRBJ2-7
TGTGCCAGCAGCTTAGGGCGGGACAGGGGGATCACTGAAGCTTTCTTT	CASSLGRDRGITEAFF	TRBD1	-	TRBV11-2	TRBJ1-1
TGTGCCAGCAGTTTCGGGACATCCTATGGCTACACCTTC	CASSFGTSYGYTF	-	once	TRBV27	TRBJ1-2
TGTGCCAGCAGCTTGGTTATCGGGGTACAAGAAAAACTGTTTTTT	CASSLVIGVQEKLFF	-	-	TRBV5-8	TRBJ1-4
TGTGCCAGCAGTTACGGACAGGGAGGGACTGAAGCTTTCTTT	CASSYGQGGTEAFF	TRBD1	-	TRBV6-5	TRBJ1-1
TGTGCCAGCAGCGTCGGGGGGGGAGACTTAGGTTCACCCCTCCACTTT	CASSVGGGDLGSPLHF	-	-	TRBV9	TRBJ1-6
TGCGCCAGCAGCCAAGATGGGATGGCTACGGGATCCTACGAGCAGTACTTC	CASSQDGMATGSYEQYF	-	-	TRBV4-3	TRBJ2-7
TGTGCCAGTAGTTGGACTAGCGGGAGCGGTCGGCACGAGCAGTACTTC	CASSWTSGSGRHEQYF	TRBD2	-	TRBV19	TRBJ2-7
TGTGCCAGCAGCTTAACCTACGAGCAGTACTTC	CASSLTYEQYF	-	-	TRBV7-9	TRBJ2-7
TGTGCCAGCAGTTTATACAGGGGGGATCAGCCCCAGCATTTT	CASSLYRGDQPQHF	TRBD1	-	TRBV27	TRBJ1-5
TGTGCCAGCAGCTTACATATCCAAAACACTGAAGCTTTCTTT	CASSLHIQNTEAFF	-	-	TRBV7-2	TRBJ1-1
TGCAGCGTAGGCGATCCGGGACAGGGGTCCACCTACGAGCAGTACTTC	CSVGDPGQGSTYEQYF	TRBD1	-	TRBV29-1	TRBJ2-7
TGTGCCAGCTCACCCCTCGTGTCCACAGATACGCAGTATTTT	CASSPLVSTDTQYF	-	-	TRBV18	TRBJ2-3
TGTGCCAGCAGCACGGGACTAGCGGGCTACGAGCAGTACTTC	CASSTGLAGYEQYF	TRBD2	-	TRBV11-3	TRBJ2-7